These 30 T cell receptor beta chains were sequenced from one sample in a study of technical replicates of blood from a handful of donors. The protocol was immunoSEQ multiplex PCR, while the TCRdb copy is restricted to in-frame clones and leaves out a portion. Here the sample spans 55,000 to 85,000 clones, around 97% being singletons. Input material: T cells isolated from PBMCs. These receptors all come from a human donor in good health.

The gene calls are TRBV6-5 and TRBJ2-5; D remains unclear. The CDR3 is made up of 13 amino acids. Germline V lookup: CDR1 MNHEY, CDR2 SVGAGI. V was shortened by 5 bases and J by 0 bases, with 7 bases between the two germline ends. CDR3 DNA: TGTGCCAGCAGTCAAATTTACCAAGAGACCCAGTACTTC. Translated: CASSQIYQETQYF.

The rearrangement uses TRBV19 and TRBJ1-5; TRBD1 might be the D (5 bases). Germline V lookup: CDR1 LNHDA, CDR2 SQIVND (reference sequence). The CDR3 extends over 14 amino acids. Trimming took 7 bases from V and 7 from J, leaving 17 bases between them. As DNA, the CDR3 is TGTGCCAGTACCTTCGGGGGAGGAGAGCAGCCCCAGCATTTT. This translates into CASTFGGGEQPQHF.

The rearrangement links TRBV28 to TRBJ2-7; 10 bases map to TRBD2. V trimming: 8 bases; J trimming: 0 bases; junction bases outside the gene matches: 1. CDR1 is MDHEN and CDR2 is SYDVKM in the germline V gene. The CDR3 sequence is 13 residues long. The CDR3 DNA sequence: TGTGCCAGCTCTAGCGGGAGCTCCTACGAGCAGTACTTC. Protein product: CASSSGSSYEQYF.

The chain employs TRBV5-1 and TRBJ2-3; D is unresolved. This CDR3 spans 14 amino acids. Deletions cut 3 bases from V and 0 bases from J, with 8 bases between. CDR1 is SGHRS, CDR2 YFSETQ, per germline. The CDR3 sequence: CASSSIASTDTQYF. The CDR3 DNA follows: TGCGCCAGCAGCTCGATAGCTAGCACAGATACGCAGTATTTT.

The chain employs TRBV7-9 and TRBJ2-7; 10 bases match TRBD2. V dropped 5 bases and J dropped 7; count of bases not matched to a gene: 20. The CDR3 length is 18 residues. Germline CDR1 SEHNR, CDR2 FQNEAQ (reference sequence). The CDR3 region has the DNA TGTGCCAGCAGCCAGCCAGGACAGCCGGGACTAGCGTCACAAGAGCAGTACTTC. It codes for CASSQPGQPGLASQEQYF. Full variable domain (rest looked up from reference TRBV7-9 and TRBJ2-7): DTGVSQNPRHKITKRGQNVTFRCDPISEHNRLYWYRQTLGQGPEFLTYFQNEAQLEKSRLLSDRFSAERPKGSFSTLEIQRTEQGDSAMYLCASSQPGQPGLASQEQYFGPGTRLTVT.

This clone was detected once. V gene TRBV29-1 combines with J gene TRBJ2-2, with D possibly matching TRBD1 (6 bases). CDR1 SQVTM and CDR2 ANQGSEA come from the germline V gene. The CDR3 is 13 amino acids. V dropped 5 bases and J dropped 4 bases, with 11 bases sitting between them. CDR3 nucleotides: TGCAGCGTTCCTGGACAGCTCACCGGGGAGCTGTTTTTT. Its translation: CSVPGQLTGELFF.

This chain connects TRBV18 to TRBJ2-1, with unresolved D. Trimming took 1 base from V and 3 from J, leaving 4 bases between them. The CDR3 is 13 residues long. The germline V gene encodes CDR1 KGHSH and CDR2 LQKENI. The CDR3 sequence is CASSPLDYNEQFF. The DNA of the CDR3 is TGTGCCAGCTCACCACTAGACTACAATGAGCAGTTCTTC.

The CDR3, as DNA: TGCAGTGCTACGAAGGGGACTGAAGCTTTCTTT. The encoded protein is CSATKGTEAFF. The J gene is TRBJ1-1, the V gene TRBV20-1; maybe TRBD1 (5 bases). V gave up 4 bases and J gave up 5 bases, with 8 bases separating them. In germline, CDR1 is DFQATT, CDR2 SNEGSKA (reference sequence). This CDR3 comprises 11 residues.

A single count supports this clone. The V and J genes are TRBV5-6 and TRBJ1-3, with TRBD1 as a possible D gene (6 bases). The CDR3 runs to 16 residues. Germline CDR1 is SGHDT and CDR2 is YYEEEE. V lost 2 bases, J lost 5 bases, and 17 bases lay in between. CDR3 amino acids: CASSFESWQGRNTIYF. In DNA, the CDR3 is TGTGCCAGCAGCTTCGAGTCATGGCAGGGGAGAAACACCATATATTTT.

The rearrangement uses TRBV14 and TRBJ1-1; a weak D match, TRBD1 (6 bases). The CDR3 covers 14 residues. V shed 1 base and J shed 4 bases, with 10 bases lying between them. Germline loops: CDR1 SGHDN, CDR2 FVKESK. The CDR3 sequence: CASSQVGTFTEAFF. CDR3 sequence (DNA): TGTGCCAGCAGCCAAGTGGGGACATTCACTGAAGCTTTCTTT.

The chain links TRBV5-1 to TRBJ1-5; TRBD1 might be the D (6 bases). This CDR3 has 15 amino acids. Germline V gives CDR1 SGHRS, CDR2 YFSETQ. The V gene lost 8 bases and the J gene lost 10 bases, with 25 bases spanning the gap. As DNA, the CDR3 is TGCGCCAGTACTATAACCGGGACACGGGGAGAACCCCAGCATTTT. It translates to CASTITGTRGEPQHF. The full variable domain, rest sourced from reference TRBV5-1 and TRBJ1-5, is KAGVTQTPRYLIKTRGQQVTLSCSPISGHRSVSWYQQTPGQGLQFLFEYFSETQRNKGNFPGRFSGRQFSNSRSEMNVSTLELGDSALYLCASTITGTRGEPQHFGDGTRLSIL.

The chain uses TRBV25-1 and TRBJ2-1, with a weak D call TRBD1 (6 bases). The ends were cut back, 3 bases at V and 10 bases at J, with 10 bases in the middle. Germline V gene sequence: CDR1 MGHDK, CDR2 SYGVNS. This CDR3 comprises 12 residues. Here the CDR3 reads CASSDLQGEQFF. The CDR3 region has the DNA TGTGCCAGCAGTGATCTACAGGGAGAGCAGTTCTTC.

This clone has just one count. This sequence joins TRBV27 and TRBJ2-7, with TRBD2 matching 10 bases. Germline loops: CDR1 MNHEY, CDR2 SMNVEV (reference sequence). This CDR3 is 14 amino acids long. With V trimmed by 6 bases and J by 2 bases, 4 bases remained unmatched. Written as DNA, the CDR3 is TGTGCCAGCAGCCTTACTAGCGGGGCCTACGAGCAGTACTTC. It is translated as CASSLTSGAYEQYF.

The J gene is TRBJ2-5, the V gene TRBV7-9, with 9 bases aligning to TRBD2. This CDR3 contains 19 residues. Germline CDR1 is SEHNR and CDR2 is FQNEAQ (reference sequence). The ends lost 5 bases at V and 5 bases at J; junction bases unmatched: 21. The CDR3 DNA is TGTGCCAGCAGCAATATACCTAGCGGGACTACGCACGGATTGGAGACCCAGTACTTC. Protein sequence: CASSNIPSGTTHGLETQYF.

The chain joins TRBV6-5 to TRBJ2-7, with unresolved D. CDR3 size: 13 residues. V was cut by 2 bases and J by 3 bases, with 8 bases left in between. Germline V gene data show CDR1 as MNHEY and CDR2 as SVGAGI. The chain's CDR3 is CASSYKRFYEQYF. CDR3 nucleotide sequence: TGTGCCAGCAGTTACAAGAGATTCTACGAGCAGTACTTC.

This sequence joins TRBV7-9 and TRBJ2-7, with unresolved D. V lost 3 bases, J lost 0 bases, and 12 bases lay in between. Per the germline V gene, CDR1 is SEHNR and CDR2 is FQNEAQ (reference sequence). The CDR3 has 15 amino acids. This CDR3 reads CASSFPDTSSYEQYF. The CDR3 region has the DNA TGTGCCAGCAGCTTCCCTGACACGAGCTCCTACGAGCAGTACTTC.

Comments on this clone: The germline gene is not matched at one end of the junction; a read error may be the cause. The chain couples TRBV18 to TRBJ2-2; possible D gene TRBD1, 6 bases. There are 23 residues in the CDR3. Looked up from germline, CDR1 is KGHSH and CDR2 is LQKENI. The CDR3 sequence: CASSPEDKAVTLWGHSNAGELFF. CDR3 bases: TGTGCCAGCTCACCGGAGGACAAAGCTGTAACATTGTGGGGACACTCGAACGCCGGGGAGCTGTTTTTT.

V is TRBV6-4 and J is TRBJ1-1; 9 positions agree with TRBD1. With V trimmed by 2 bases and J by 4 bases, 8 bases remained unmatched. The CDR3 runs 16 residues. Germline CDR1 and CDR2: MRHNA and SNTAGT. The CDR3 reads CASSDGDRARGTEAFF. CDR3 DNA: TGTGCCAGCAGTGACGGGGACAGGGCTAGGGGCACTGAAGCTTTCTTT.

V gene TRBV28 combines with J gene TRBJ1-1; 8 bases agree with TRBD1. CDR1 and CDR2 (germline): MDHEN, SYDVKM. Trimming took 3 bases from V and 11 from J; bases not matched to a gene: 5. The CDR3 covers 12 residues. Written as DNA, the CDR3 is TGTGCCAGCAGTTTTGGACAGGGCGAGGCTTTCTTT. Protein sequence: CASSFGQGEAFF.

The rearrangement joins TRBV6-5 to TRBJ1-3, with D hard to call. V lost 7 bases and J 0 bases, leaving 10 bases between the germline ends. CDR3 length equals 14 residues. CDR1 and CDR2 (germline): MNHEY, SVGAGI. The CDR3 nucleotides read TGTGCCAGCACCTCGAGGGTCTCTGGAAACACCATATATTTT. Protein: CASTSRVSGNTIYF.

V gene TRBV7-3 combines with J gene TRBJ2-3; 8 nucleotides line up with TRBD2. Germline assignment: CDR1 SGHTA and CDR2 FQGTGA. Trimming cost V 2 bases and J 4 bases; bases outside gene matches: 14. CDR3 length: 18 residues. This chain's CDR3 is CASSLETAGTRSPDTQYF. The CDR3 DNA follows: TGTGCCAGCAGCTTAGAGACGGCCGGGACTAGGAGTCCAGATACGCAGTATTTT.

The chain has TRBV7-2 and TRBJ1-2; no firm D call. The germline V gene has CDR1 SGHTA and CDR2 FQGNSA. The CDR3 length is 14 residues. V was shortened by 5 bases and J by 4 bases, with 14 bases between the two germline ends. The chain's CDR3 is CASSPVSRVYGYTF. The CDR3 DNA reads TGTGCCAGCAGCCCGGTTTCGCGGGTCTATGGCTACACCTTC.

This chain uses TRBV28 with TRBJ2-7; 12 nucleotides agree with TRBD2. The CDR3 loop spans 20 amino acids. V shed 2 bases, J shed 9 bases, and the junction held 23 bases outside the gene matches. The germline gives CDR1 MDHEN, CDR2 SYDVKM. In DNA, the CDR3 is TGTGCCAGCAGTTTAAGAGGGCTTCGACTAGCGGGAGATTCCCCCCTTGGGCAGTACTTC. It is translated as CASSLRGLRLAGDSPLGQYF.

The chain combines TRBV30 with TRBJ2-1; the D is unclear. This CDR3 is 12 amino acids long. Trimming removed 2 bases at V and 6 bases at J, with 8 bases between. In germline, CDR1 is GTSNPN, CDR2 SVGIG (reference sequence). This CDR3 reads CAWSFWLNEQFF. The CDR3 DNA sequence: TGTGCCTGGAGTTTCTGGCTCAATGAGCAGTTCTTC.

On this clone: Other DNA sequences in this specimen translate into the identical CDR3. V gene TRBV7-9 combines with J gene TRBJ1-2, with 7 bases that match TRBD1. Germline CDR1 is SEHNR and CDR2 is FQNEAQ (reference sequence). The J segment lost 8 bases and the V segment lost 5 bases, leaving 5 bases of the junction unmatched. The CDR3 sequence is 12 residues long. CDR3 region: CASSLTGDGYTF. The CDR3 DNA is TGTGCCAGCAGCCTTACAGGGGACGGCTACACCTTC.

The V gene is TRBV9, the J gene TRBJ2-7, with a possible D match to TRBD1 (6 bases). Trimming left V 0 bases short and J 2 bases short, with 9 bases between. The CDR3 covers 14 residues. Germline values: CDR1 SGDLS, CDR2 YYNGEE. The CDR3 coding sequence is TGTGCCAGCAGCGTAGATTCAGGGGCCTACGAGCAGTACTTC. Translation gives CASSVDSGAYEQYF. Drawing the rest from reference TRBV9 and TRBJ2-7, the complete variable domain is DSGVTQTPKHLITATGQRVTLRCSPRSGDLSVYWYQQSLDQGLQFLIQYYNGEERAKGNILERFSAQQFPDLHSELNLSSLELGDSALYFCASSVDSGAYEQYFGPGTRLTVT.

The chain couples TRBV5-1 to TRBJ2-7; a possible D gene is TRBD2 (5 bases). Deletions cut 5 bases from V and 13 bases from J, with 16 bases between. This CDR3 region has 11 residues. In germline, CDR1 is SGHRS, CDR2 YFSETQ. CDR3 residues: CASRAGEITYF. DNA of the CDR3: TGCGCCAGCAGGGCGGGCGAGATAACATACTTC.

This clone was detected only once. CDR3 coding DNA: TGTGCCAGCAGCTTATCCCCCCCACAGTTGGAGCAGTACTTC. Protein sequence: CASSLSPPQLEQYF. This chain connects TRBV7-2 to TRBJ2-7; no firm D call. CDR1 and CDR2 (germline): SGHTA, FQGNSA. V dropped 2 bases and J dropped 7 bases, with 15 bases sitting between them. CDR3 length: 14 residues. The entire variable domain, with the rest obtained from reference TRBV7-2 and TRBJ2-7, is as follows: GAGVSQSPSNKVTEKGKDVELRCDPISGHTALYWYRQSLGQGLEFLIYFQGNSAPDKSGLPSDRFSAERTGGSVSTLTIQRTQQEDSAVYLCASSLSPPQLEQYFGPGTRLTVT.

This rearrangement joins TRBV4-1 to TRBJ2-1; D might be TRBD1 (7 bases). CDR3 size: 17 residues. Trimming shortened V by 4 bases and J by 2 bases, and 18 bases separated the two germline ends. Germline loops: CDR1 MGHRA, CDR2 YSYEKL. The CDR3 DNA sequence: TGCGCCAGCAGCCTCCAAGGAGGGGGCAGGCCCTACAATGAGCAGTTCTTC. The encoded protein is CASSLQGGGRPYNEQFF.

DNA for the CDR3: TGTGCCAGCAGCTTCAGGAGGGGGCGCAACGAAGAGACCCAGTACTTC. This sequence encodes CASSFRRGRNEETQYF. The V gene is TRBV13, the J gene TRBJ2-5; D possibly corresponds to TRBD1 (7 bases). CDR3 length equals 16 residues. CDR1 PRHDT and CDR2 FYEKMQ come from the germline V gene (reference sequence). The germline V and J ends were trimmed by 3 bases and 3 bases, with 17 bases remaining between them.